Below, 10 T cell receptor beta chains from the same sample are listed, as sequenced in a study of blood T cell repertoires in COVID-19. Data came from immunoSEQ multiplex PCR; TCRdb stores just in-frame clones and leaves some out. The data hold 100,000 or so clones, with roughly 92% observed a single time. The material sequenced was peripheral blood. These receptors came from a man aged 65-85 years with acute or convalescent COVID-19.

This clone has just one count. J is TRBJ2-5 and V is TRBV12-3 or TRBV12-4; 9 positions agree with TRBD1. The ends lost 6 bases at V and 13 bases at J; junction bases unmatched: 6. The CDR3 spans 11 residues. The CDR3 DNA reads TGTGCCAGCAGCCACGGGACAGGGTCGTACTTC. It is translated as CASSHGTGSYF.

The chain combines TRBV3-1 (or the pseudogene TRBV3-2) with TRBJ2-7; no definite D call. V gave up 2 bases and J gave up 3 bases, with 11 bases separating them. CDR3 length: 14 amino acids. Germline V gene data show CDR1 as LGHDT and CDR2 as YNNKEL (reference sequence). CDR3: CASSQFPELYEQYF. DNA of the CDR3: TGTGCCAGCAGCCAATTCCCCGAGCTCTACGAGCAGTACTTC.

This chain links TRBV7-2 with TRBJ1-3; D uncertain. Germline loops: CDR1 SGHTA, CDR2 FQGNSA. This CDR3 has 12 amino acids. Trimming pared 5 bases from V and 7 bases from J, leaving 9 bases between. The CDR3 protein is CASSRPRNTIYF. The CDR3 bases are TGTGCCAGCAGCCGGCCTAGGAACACCATATATTTT. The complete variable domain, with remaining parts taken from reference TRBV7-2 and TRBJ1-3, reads GAGVSQSPSNKVTEKGKDVELRCDPISGHTALYWYRQSLGQGLEFLIYFQGNSAPDKSGLPSDRFSAERTGGSVSTLTIQRTQQEDSAVYLCASSRPRNTIYFGEGSWLTVV.

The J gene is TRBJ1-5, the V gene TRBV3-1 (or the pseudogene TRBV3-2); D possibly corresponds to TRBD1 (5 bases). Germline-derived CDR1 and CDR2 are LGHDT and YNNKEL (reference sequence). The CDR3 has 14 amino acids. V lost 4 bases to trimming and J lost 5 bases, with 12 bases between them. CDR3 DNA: TGTGCCAGCAGCCTCATGGGGGGGGATCAGCCCCAGCATTTT. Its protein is CASSLMGGDQPQHF.

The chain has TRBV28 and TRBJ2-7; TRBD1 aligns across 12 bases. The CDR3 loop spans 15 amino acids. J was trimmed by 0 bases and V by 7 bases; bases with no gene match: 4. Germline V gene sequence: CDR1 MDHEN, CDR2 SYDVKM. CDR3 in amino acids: CASTPGQGASYEQYF. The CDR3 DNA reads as TGTGCCAGCACCCCGGGACAGGGGGCCTCCTACGAGCAGTACTTC.

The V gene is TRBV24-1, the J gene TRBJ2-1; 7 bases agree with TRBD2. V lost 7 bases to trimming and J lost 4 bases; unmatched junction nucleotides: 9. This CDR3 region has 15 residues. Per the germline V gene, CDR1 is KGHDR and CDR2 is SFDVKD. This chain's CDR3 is CATSTGTTPYNEQFF. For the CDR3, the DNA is TGTGCCACCAGCACCGGGACTACCCCATACAATGAGCAGTTCTTC.

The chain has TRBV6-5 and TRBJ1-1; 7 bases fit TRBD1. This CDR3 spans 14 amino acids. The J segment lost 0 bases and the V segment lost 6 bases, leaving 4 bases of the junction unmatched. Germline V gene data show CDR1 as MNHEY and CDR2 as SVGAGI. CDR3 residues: CASSRQGVNTEAFF. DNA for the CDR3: TGTGCCAGCAGCCGACAGGGAGTGAACACTGAAGCTTTCTTT.

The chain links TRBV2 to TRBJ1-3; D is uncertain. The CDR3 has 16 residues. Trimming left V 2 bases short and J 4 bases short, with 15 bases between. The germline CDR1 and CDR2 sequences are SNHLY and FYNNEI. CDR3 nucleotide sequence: TGTGCCAGCAGTGAAATACCCAACTTTTCGGGAAACACCATATATTTT. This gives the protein CASSEIPNFSGNTIYF.

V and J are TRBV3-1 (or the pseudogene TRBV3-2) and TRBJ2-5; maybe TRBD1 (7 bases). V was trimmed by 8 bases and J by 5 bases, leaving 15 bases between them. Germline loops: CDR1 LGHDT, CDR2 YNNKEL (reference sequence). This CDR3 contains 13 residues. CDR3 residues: CASAPSGGETQYF. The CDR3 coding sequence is TGTGCCAGCGCTCCTTCAGGGGGGGAGACCCAGTACTTC.

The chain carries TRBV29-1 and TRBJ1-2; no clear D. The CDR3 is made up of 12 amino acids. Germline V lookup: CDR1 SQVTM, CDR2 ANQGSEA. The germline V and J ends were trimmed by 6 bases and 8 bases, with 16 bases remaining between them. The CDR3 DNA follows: TGCAGCGTCGAATACGGGGTTAAGGGCTACACCTTC. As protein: CSVEYGVKGYTF.